A selection of T cell receptor beta chains follows, all from one sample in a study of shared clonotypes between healthy human individuals. Using immunoSEQ multiplex PCR, the repertoire was profiled, and TCRdb retains in-frame clones only, with some absent. The sample includes 1.5 million to 1.9 million clones, 95% to 99% of them seen just once. Sequences were obtained from naive CD4+ T cells sorted from blood. All receptors derive from a young man in good health. Both conserved end residues are part of each CDR3.

J gene,V gene,CDR3 protein
TRBJ2-1,TRBV5-1,CASSADRDNEQFF
TRBJ2-7,TRBV10-2,CASSGTGASSYEQYF
TRBJ1-5,TRBV10-2,CASRRTTGTQPQHF
TRBJ2-2,TRBV6-6,CASRPRGTGELFF
TRBJ2-3,TRBV5-1,CASSSGRHSTDTQYF
TRBJ2-3,TRBV19,CASSTRAGTAPTQYF
TRBJ2-6,TRBV5-1,CASSPPQGSNVLTF
TRBJ2-7,TRBV19,CASNSDRGEQYF
TRBJ1-6,TRBV5-5,CASSPTDSRSYNSPLHF
TRBJ2-6,TRBV25-1,CASSEYEGSGANVLTF
TRBJ2-7,TRBV28,CASSRNPRRGEQYF
TRBJ2-1,TRBV7-7,CATKGLAGVCGCNEQFF
TRBJ2-6,TRBV5-1,CASSRGLATHSGANVLTF
TRBJ1-5,TRBV10-2,CASRADRGAGQPQHF
TRBJ2-7,TRBV7-2,CASSSPGPSTLEQYF
TRBJ2-6,TRBV10-2,CASRRTKGANVLTF
TRBJ2-5,TRBV9,CASSVSPGALETQYF
TRBJ1-5,TRBV10-3,CATDNQGQGRSSNQPQHF
TRBJ2-1,TRBV10-3,CAISELQFEQFF
TRBJ1-5,TRBV2,CASSRGQYSNQPQHF
TRBJ2-7,TRBV9,CASSELAGGPGEQYF
TRBJ2-7,TRBV5-5,CASSPLGGAEQYF